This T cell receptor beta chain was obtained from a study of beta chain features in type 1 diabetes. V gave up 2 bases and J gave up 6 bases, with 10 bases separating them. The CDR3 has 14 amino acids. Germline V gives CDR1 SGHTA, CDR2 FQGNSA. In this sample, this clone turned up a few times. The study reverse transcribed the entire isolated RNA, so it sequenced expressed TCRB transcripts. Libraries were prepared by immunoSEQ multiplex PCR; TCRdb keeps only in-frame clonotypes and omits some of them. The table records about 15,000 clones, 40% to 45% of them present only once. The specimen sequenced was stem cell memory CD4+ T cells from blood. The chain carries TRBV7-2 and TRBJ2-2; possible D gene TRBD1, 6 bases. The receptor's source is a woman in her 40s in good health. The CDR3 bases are TGTGCCAGCAGCTTATTGGGGGCTGCCGGGGAGCTGTTTTTT. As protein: CASSLLGAAGELFF.